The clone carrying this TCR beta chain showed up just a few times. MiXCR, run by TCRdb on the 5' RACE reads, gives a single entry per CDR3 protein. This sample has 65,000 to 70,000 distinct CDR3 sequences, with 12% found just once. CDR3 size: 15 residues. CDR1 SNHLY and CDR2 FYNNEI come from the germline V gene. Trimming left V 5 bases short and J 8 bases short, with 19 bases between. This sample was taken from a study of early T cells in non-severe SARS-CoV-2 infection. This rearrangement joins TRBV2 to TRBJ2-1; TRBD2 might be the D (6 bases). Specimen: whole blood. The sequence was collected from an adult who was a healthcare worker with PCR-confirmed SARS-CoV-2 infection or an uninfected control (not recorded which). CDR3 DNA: TGTGCCAGCAGTTTAGCCCCGGGGGTCTCTGATGAGCAGTTCTTC. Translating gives CASSLAPGVSDEQFF. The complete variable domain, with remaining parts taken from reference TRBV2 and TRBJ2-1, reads EPEVTQTPSHQVTQMGQEVILRCVPISNHLYFYWYRQILGQKVEFLVSFYNNEISEKSEIFDDQFSVERPDGSNFTLKIRSTKLEDSAMYFCASSLAPGVSDEQFFGPGTRLTVL.